The rows below give T cell receptor beta chains drawn from one sample of a study of blood T cell repertoires in COVID-19. Clones were read by immunoSEQ multiplex PCR, and TCRdb kept only the in-frame ones, dropping some. The sample lists tens of thousands of clones; about 91% were seen once. Input material: peripheral blood. These receptors came from a woman aged 55 to 70 with active COVID-19. Both conserved end residues are part of each CDR3. The order of the fields is V gene, J gene, CDR3 protein.

TRBV10-3	TRBJ2-5	CAISGGGQETQYF
TRBV7-8	TRBJ1-1	CASSLGSPGTGVIAEAFF
TRBV4-3	TRBJ1-2	CASSPRVTASWYGYTF
TRBV4-1	TRBJ2-7	CASSQERGEQYF
TRBV6-5	TRBJ1-1	CASARRANTEAFF
TRBV21-1	TRBJ2-1	CATSWGLAGVFSYNEQFF
TRBV25-1	TRBJ2-2	CASSPAGAGELFF
TRBV10-3	TRBJ2-1	CAIRTGNEQFF
TRBV12-3/TRBV12-4	TRBJ2-1	CASSLGGGPEQFF
TRBV18	TRBJ1-4	CASSLSGLNEKLFF
TRBV5-1	TRBJ2-2	CASSLVAPDTGELFF
TRBV15	TRBJ2-7	CATSYGQGLYEQYF
TRBV29-1	TRBJ2-2	CSGTLAGAGELFF
TRBV3-1/TRBV3-2	TRBJ2-7	CASSPGLYEQYF
TRBV10-3	TRBJ1-5	CAISDREAQPQHF
TRBV19	TRBJ2-5	CASSVGTSSGQTQYF
TRBV6-6	TRBJ2-5	CASSPPGQGEKTQYF
TRBV5-1	TRBJ2-7	CASSLAGGADWEQYF
TRBV5-6	TRBJ1-3	CASSQPGQGSNTIYF
TRBV9	TRBJ1-4	CASSLGASRTGGEKLFF
TRBV19	TRBJ1-5	CASRYGGLQPQHF
TRBV2	TRBJ2-2	CASGGAVGTGELFF
TRBV3-1/TRBV3-2	TRBJ2-7	CASIIRQGSSYEQYF
TRBV29-1	TRBJ2-7	CSVEYGHSGEQYF
TRBV4-1	TRBJ2-2	CASSLPGQNTGELFF
TRBV3-1/TRBV3-2	TRBJ2-1	CASSSRGGVKINEQFF